The 9 T cell receptor beta chains below come from one sample, sequenced in a study of cytomegalovirus exposure and HLA in healthy donors. Use of 60 Vbeta and 13 Jbeta primers characterized the PCR. Libraries were prepared by immunoSEQ multiplex PCR; TCRdb keeps only in-frame clonotypes and omits some of them. Of under 200,000 clones in the sample, less than 85% were seen once. The sample consisted of PBMCs. Receptors were obtained from a man between 35 and 55 years old in good health and CMV-seronegative.

This chain uses TRBV2 with TRBJ2-1, with 8 positions matching TRBD1. Germline trimming cut 6 bases from V and 0 bases from J; bases unmatched to any gene: 4. Germline V gives CDR1 SNHLY, CDR2 FYNNEI. This CDR3 has 15 residues. The CDR3: CASRFDRGSYNEQFF. CDR3 DNA sequence: TGTGCCAGCAGATTCGACAGGGGCTCCTACAATGAGCAGTTCTTC.

The rearrangement links TRBV7-6 to TRBJ1-4, with unresolved D. The CDR3 is 16 amino acids. Germline V gene data show CDR1 as SGHVS and CDR2 as FNYEAQ. The ends were cut back, 5 bases at V and 5 bases at J, with 18 bases in the middle. The CDR3 bases are TGTGCCAGCAGCCCTCGTCCAATTACGAGAAATGAAAAACTGTTTTTT. Translation gives CASSPRPITRNEKLFF. The variable domain in full, completed from reference TRBV7-6 and TRBJ1-4, reads GAGVSQSPRYKVTKRGQDVALRCDPISGHVSLYWYRQALGQGPEFLTYFNYEAQQDKSGLPNDRFSAERPEGSISTLTIQRTEQRDSAMYRCASSPRPITRNEKLFFGSGTQLSVL.

This sequence joins TRBV7-9 and TRBJ1-4, with a weak D call TRBD1 (5 bases). Trimming stripped 5 bases from V and 6 bases from J, with 19 bases between. Germline CDR1 SEHNR, CDR2 FQNEAQ (reference sequence). The CDR3 is made up of 16 amino acids. The CDR3 is CASSTSILPRDEKLFF. CDR3 sequence (DNA): TGTGCCAGCAGCACCTCGATCCTACCCAGGGATGAAAAACTGTTTTTT.

The CDR3 protein is CASSRGGAGEKLFF. CDR3 nucleotide sequence: TGTGCCAGCAGCCGAGGGGGGGCGGGTGAAAAACTGTTTTTT. V is TRBV6-5 and J is TRBJ1-4; tentative D call: TRBD1 (6 bases). Germline values: CDR1 MNHEY, CDR2 SVGAGI. V was cut by 6 bases and J by 7 bases, with 15 bases left in between. The CDR3 contains 14 residues.

The genes are TRBV7-2 and TRBJ1-6; 8 bases agree with TRBD1. Germline V gene data show CDR1 as SGHTA and CDR2 as FQGNSA. This CDR3 has 15 amino acids. V was pared by 1 base and J by 10 bases, with 6 bases of the junction left unmatched. CDR3 sequence (DNA): TGTGCCAGCAGCTTAGAGTCCGGGACAGGCTCACCCCTCCACTTT. It encodes CASSLESGTGSPLHF.

The chain is built from TRBV7-2 and TRBJ2-7; maybe TRBD2 (5 bases). V shed 2 bases and J shed 3 bases, with 8 bases lying between them. Germline V CDR1 and CDR2: SGHTA, FQGNSA. The CDR3 is made up of 13 amino acids. Written as DNA, the CDR3 is TGTGCCAGCAGCTTACTCGGGGTCTACGAGCAGTACTTC. Protein: CASSLLGVYEQYF.

The J gene is TRBJ2-5, the V gene TRBV5-6; a weak D match, TRBD2 (5 bases). Germline CDR1 and CDR2: SGHDT and YYEEEE. With 4 bases removed from V and 11 bases from J, the gap between germline ends came to 6 bases. This CDR3 contains 9 residues. The CDR3 reads CASSLAQYF. The CDR3 DNA reads TGTGCCAGCAGCCTAGCACAGTACTTC. The variable domain in full, completed from reference TRBV5-6 and TRBJ2-5, reads DAGVTQSPTHLIKTRGQQVTLRCSPKSGHDTVSWYQQALGQGPQFIFQYYEEEERQRGNFPDRFSGHQFPNYSSELNVNALLLGDSALYLCASSLAQYFGPGTRLLVL.

The chain joins TRBV19 to TRBJ2-2; perhaps TRBD1 as D (5 bases). Germline-derived CDR1 and CDR2 are LNHDA and SQIVND (reference sequence). The CDR3 extends over 14 amino acids. The V end lost 5 bases, the J end lost 5 bases, and 12 bases lay between the germline ends. The CDR3 region has the DNA TGTGCCAGTAGTCCGACAGATTTAACCGGGGAGCTGTTTTTT. Encoded protein: CASSPTDLTGELFF.

This clone was detected only once. The J gene is TRBJ2-5, the V gene TRBV7-9; 9 bases line up with TRBD2. Germline V CDR1 and CDR2: SEHNR, FQNEAQ (reference sequence). With V trimmed by 5 bases and J by 5 bases, 12 bases remained unmatched. The CDR3 totals 16 residues. The CDR3 DNA reads TGTGCCAGCAGCCCTCGGGTAGCGGGAGTTGGGGAGACCCAGTACTTC. Its translation is CASSPRVAGVGETQYF. Using reference TRBV7-9 and TRBJ2-5 for the parts outside the CDR3, the full variable domain is DTGVSQNPRHKITKRGQNVTFRCDPISEHNRLYWYRQTLGQGPEFLTYFQNEAQLEKSRLLSDRFSAERPKGSFSTLEIQRTEQGDSAMYLCASSPRVAGVGETQYFGPGTRLLVL.